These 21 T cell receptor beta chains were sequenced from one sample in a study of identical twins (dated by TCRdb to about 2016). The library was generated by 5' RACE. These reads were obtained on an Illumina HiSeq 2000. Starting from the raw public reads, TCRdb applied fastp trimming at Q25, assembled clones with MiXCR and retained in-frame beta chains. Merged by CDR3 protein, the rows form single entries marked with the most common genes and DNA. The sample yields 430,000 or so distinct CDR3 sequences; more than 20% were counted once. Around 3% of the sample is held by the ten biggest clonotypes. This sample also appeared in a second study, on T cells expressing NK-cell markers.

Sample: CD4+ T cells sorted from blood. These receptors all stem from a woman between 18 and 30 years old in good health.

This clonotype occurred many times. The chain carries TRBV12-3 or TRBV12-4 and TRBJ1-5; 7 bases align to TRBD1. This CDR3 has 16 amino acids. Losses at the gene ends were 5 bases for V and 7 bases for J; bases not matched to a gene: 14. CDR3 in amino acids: CASSTTTGLGRQPQHF. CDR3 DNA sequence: TGTGCCAGCAGTACAACGACAGGGCTAGGTCGACAGCCCCAGCATTTT.

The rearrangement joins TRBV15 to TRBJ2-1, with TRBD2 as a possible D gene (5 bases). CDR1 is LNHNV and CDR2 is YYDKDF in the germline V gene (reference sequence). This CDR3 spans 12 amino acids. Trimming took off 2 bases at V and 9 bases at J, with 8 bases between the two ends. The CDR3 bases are TGTGCCACCAGCAGACACCGGGGTGAGCAGTTCTTC. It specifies CATSRHRGEQFF.

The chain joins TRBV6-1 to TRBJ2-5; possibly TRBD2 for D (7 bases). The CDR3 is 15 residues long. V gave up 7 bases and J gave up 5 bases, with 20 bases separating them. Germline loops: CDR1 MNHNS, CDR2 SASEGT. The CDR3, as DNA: TGTGCCAGCACCGACAGAGGGGGGGCCTTGGAGACCCAGTACTTC. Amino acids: CASTDRGGALETQYF.

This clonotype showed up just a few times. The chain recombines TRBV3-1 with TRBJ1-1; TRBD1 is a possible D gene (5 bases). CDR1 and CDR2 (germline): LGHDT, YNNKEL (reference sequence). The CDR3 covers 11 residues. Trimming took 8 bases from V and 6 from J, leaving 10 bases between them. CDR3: CASGTAAEAFF. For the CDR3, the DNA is TGTGCCAGCGGGACGGCTGCTGAAGCTTTCTTT.

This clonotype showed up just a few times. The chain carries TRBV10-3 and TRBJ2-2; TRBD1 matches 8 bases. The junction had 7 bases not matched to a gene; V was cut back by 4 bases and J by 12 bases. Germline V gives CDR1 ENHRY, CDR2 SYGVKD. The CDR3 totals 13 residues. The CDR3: CAISGQGSEKLFF. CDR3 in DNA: TGTGCCATCAGTGGACAGGGGAGTGAGAAGCTGTTTTTT.

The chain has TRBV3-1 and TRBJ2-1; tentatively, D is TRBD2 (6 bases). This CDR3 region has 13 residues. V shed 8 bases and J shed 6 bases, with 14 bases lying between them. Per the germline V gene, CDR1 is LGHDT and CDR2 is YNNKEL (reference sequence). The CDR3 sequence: CASLLRGSNEQFF. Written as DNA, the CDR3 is TGTGCCAGCCTTCTCCGGGGGAGCAATGAGCAGTTCTTC.

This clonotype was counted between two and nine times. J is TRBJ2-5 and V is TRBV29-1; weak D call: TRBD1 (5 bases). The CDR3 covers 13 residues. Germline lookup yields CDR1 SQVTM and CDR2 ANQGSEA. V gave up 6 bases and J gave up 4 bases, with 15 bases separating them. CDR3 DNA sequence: TGCAGCGTCTCCAGGGTTCATGTAGAGACCCAGTACTTC. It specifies CSVSRVHVETQYF.

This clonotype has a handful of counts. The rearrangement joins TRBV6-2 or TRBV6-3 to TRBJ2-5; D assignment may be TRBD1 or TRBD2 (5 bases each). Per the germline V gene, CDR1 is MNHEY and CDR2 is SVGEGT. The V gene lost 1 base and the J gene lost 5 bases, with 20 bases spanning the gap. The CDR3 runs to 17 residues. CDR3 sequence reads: CASSYFFFGTIRETQYF. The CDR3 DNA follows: TGTGCCAGCAGTTACTTCTTCTTCGGGACGATCAGGGAGACCCAGTACTTC.

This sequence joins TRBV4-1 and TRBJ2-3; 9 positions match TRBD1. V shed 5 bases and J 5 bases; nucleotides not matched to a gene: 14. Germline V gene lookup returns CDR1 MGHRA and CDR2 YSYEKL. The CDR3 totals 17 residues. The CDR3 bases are TGCGCCAGCAGCTTCTCCGGGACAGGGAGTGGTCGAGATACGCAGTATTTT. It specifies CASSFSGTGSGRDTQYF.

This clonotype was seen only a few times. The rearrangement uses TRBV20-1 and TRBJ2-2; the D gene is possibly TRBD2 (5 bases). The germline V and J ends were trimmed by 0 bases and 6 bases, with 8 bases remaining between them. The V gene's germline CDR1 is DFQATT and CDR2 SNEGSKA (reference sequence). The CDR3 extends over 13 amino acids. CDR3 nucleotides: TGCAGTGCTAGAGATACCGGGGCCGGGGAGCTGTTTTTT. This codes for CSARDTGAGELFF.

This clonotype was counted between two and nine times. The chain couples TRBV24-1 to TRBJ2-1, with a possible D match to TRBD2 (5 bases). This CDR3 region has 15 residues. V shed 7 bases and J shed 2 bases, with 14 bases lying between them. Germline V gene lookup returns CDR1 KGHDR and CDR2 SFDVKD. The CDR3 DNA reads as TGTGCCACCAGCCTCGGACTCGCCGCCTACAATGAGCAGTTCTTC. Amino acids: CATSLGLAAYNEQFF.

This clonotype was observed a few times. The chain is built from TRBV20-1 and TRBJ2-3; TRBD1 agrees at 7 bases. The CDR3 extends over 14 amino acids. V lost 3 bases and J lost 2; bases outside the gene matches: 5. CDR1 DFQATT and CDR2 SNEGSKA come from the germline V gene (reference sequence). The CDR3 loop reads CSASRGGPTDTQYF. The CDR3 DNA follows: TGCAGTGCTAGTCGAGGGGGCCCCACAGATACGCAGTATTTT.

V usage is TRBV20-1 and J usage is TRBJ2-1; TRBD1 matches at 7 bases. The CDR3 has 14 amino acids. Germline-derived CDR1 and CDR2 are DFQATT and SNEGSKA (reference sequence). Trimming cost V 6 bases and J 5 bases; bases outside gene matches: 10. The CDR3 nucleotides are TGCAGTGCGCCCCGACAGGGTTGGGACAATGAGCAGTTCTTC. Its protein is CSAPRQGWDNEQFF.

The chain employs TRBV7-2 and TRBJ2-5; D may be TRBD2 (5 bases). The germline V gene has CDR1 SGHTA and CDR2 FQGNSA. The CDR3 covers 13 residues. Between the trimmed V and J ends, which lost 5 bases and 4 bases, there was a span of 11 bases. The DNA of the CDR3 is TGTGCCAGCAGCCCCATGGGGAGAGAGACCCAGTACTTC. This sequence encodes CASSPMGRETQYF.

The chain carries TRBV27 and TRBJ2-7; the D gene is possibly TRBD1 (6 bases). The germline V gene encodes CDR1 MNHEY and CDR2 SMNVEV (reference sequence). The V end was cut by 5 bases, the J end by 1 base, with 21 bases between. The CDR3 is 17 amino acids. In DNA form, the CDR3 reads TGTGCCAGCAGTGCCGGGACAACATCCTGGGGGTCCTACGAGCAGTACTTC. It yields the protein CASSAGTTSWGSYEQYF.

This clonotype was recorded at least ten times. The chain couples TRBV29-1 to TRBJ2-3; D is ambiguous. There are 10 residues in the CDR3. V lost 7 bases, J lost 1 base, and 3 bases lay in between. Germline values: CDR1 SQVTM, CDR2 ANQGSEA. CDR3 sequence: CSGCTDTQYF. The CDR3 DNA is TGCAGCGGCTGCACAGATACGCAGTATTTT.

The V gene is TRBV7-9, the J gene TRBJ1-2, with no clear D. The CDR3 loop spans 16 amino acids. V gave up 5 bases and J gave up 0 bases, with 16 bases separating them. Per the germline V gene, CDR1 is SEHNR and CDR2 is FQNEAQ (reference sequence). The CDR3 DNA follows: TGTGCCAGCAGCCTCAACCTGATCAGCGCTAACTATGGCTACACCTTC. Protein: CASSLNLISANYGYTF.

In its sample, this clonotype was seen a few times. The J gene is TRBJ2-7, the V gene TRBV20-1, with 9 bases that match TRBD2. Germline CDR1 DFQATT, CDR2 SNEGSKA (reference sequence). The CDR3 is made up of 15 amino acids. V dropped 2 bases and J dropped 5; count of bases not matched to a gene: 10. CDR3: CSARTLPSGAHEQYF. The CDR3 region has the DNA TGCAGTGCTAGAACCCTTCCTAGCGGGGCCCACGAGCAGTACTTC.

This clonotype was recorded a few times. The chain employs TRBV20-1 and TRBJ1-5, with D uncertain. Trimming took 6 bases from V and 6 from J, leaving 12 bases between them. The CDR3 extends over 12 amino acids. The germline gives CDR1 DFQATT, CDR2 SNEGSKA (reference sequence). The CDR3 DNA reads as TGCAGTGCGAGTAAGGTGGGTCAGCCCCAGCATTTT. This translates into CSASKVGQPQHF.

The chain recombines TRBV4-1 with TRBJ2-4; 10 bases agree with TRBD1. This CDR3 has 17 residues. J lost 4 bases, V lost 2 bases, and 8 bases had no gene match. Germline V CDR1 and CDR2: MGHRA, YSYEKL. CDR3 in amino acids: CASSQPPTGGAKNIQYF. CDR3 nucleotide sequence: TGCGCCAGCAGCCAACCCCCGACAGGGGGCGCAAAAAACATTCAGTACTTC.

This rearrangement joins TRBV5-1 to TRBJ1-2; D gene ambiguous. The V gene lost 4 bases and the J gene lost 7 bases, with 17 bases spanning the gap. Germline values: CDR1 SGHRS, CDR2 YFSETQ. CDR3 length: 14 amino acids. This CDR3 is CASSPSDPWAGYTF. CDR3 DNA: TGCGCCAGCAGCCCCTCCGATCCATGGGCTGGCTACACCTTC.